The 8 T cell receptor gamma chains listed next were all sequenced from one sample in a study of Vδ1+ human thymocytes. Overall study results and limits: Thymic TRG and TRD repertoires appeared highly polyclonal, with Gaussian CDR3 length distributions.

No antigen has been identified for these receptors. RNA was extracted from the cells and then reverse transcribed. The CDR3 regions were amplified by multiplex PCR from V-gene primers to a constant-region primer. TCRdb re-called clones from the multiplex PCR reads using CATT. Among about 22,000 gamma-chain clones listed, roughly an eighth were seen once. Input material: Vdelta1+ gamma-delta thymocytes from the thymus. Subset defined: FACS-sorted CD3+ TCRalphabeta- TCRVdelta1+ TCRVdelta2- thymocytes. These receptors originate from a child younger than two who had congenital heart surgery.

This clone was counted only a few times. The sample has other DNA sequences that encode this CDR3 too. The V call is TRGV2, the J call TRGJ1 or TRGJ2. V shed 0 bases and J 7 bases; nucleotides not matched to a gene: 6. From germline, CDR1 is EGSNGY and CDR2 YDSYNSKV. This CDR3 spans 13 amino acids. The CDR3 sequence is CATWDGPKYKKLF. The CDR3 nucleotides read TGTGCCACCTGGGACGGGCCTAAATATAAGAAACTCTTT.

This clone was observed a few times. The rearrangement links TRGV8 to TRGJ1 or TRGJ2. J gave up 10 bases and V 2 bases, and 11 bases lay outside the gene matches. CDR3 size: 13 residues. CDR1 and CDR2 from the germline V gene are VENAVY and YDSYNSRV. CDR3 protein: CATWDKAVSKKLF. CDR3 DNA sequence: TGTGCCACCTGGGATAAGGCCGTTTCAAAGAAACTCTTT.

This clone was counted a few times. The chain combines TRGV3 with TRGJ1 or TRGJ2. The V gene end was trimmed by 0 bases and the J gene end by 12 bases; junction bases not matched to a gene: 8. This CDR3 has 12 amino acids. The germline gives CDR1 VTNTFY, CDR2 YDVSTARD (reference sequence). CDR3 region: CATWDRQCAKLF. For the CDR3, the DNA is TGTGCCACCTGGGACAGGCAGTGTGCGAAACTCTTT.

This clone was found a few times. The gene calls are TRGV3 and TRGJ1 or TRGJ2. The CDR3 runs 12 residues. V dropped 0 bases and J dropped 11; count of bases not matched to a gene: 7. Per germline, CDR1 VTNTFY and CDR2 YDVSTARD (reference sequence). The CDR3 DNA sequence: TGTGCCACCTGGGACAGGCCTCAGCAGAAACTCTTT. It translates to CATWDRPQQKLF.

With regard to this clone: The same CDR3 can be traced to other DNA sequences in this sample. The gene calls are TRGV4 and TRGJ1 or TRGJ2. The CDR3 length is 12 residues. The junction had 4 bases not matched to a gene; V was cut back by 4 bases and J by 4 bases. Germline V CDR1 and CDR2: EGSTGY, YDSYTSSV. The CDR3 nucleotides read TGTGCCACCTGGGACCTCTATTATAAGAAACTCTTT. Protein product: CATWDLYYKKLF.

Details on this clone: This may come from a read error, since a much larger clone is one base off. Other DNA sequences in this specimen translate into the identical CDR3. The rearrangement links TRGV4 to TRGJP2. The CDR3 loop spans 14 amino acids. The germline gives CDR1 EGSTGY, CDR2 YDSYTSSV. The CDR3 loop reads CATWNGSSDWIKTF. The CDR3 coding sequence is TGTGCCACCTGGAATGGAAGTAGTGATTGGATCAAGACGTTT.

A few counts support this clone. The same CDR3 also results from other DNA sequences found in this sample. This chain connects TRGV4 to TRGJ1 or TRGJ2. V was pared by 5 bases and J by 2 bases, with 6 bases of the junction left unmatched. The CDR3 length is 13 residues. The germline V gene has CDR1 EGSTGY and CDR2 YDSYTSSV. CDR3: CATWGLDYYKKLF. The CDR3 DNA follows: TGTGCCACCTGGGGTCTTGATTATTATAAGAAACTCTTT.

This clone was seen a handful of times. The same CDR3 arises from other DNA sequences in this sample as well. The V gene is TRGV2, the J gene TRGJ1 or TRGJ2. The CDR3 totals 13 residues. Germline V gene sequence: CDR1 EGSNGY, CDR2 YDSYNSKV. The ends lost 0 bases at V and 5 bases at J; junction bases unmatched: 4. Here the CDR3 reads CATWDGRNYKKLF. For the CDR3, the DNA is TGTGCCACCTGGGACGGGCGTAATTATAAGAAACTCTTT.